This TCR beta chain appears in the sequencing data of a study of Ad26.COV2.S vaccination and SARS-CoV-2 variants. For the study at large: Donor got 5x10^10 or 1x10^11 viral particles of Ad26.COV2.S.

The CDR3 is made up of 14 amino acids. CDR1 is MNHNY and CDR2 is SVGAGI in the germline V gene (reference sequence). V was trimmed by 0 bases and J by 2 bases, leaving 8 bases between them. Clones were read by immunoSEQ multiplex PCR, and TCRdb kept only the in-frame ones, dropping some. The sample includes around 450,000 clones, 90% of them seen just once. Indicated treatment: roughly 20 received Ad26.COV2.S at low or high dose, single or two shots; 5 received placebo; per-sample allocation not given. The samples were gathered on day 63 after the first injection of vaccine or placebo. V is TRBV6-6 and J is TRBJ2-7; D is unresolved. This specimen was peripheral blood, taken in a trial of Ad26.COV2.S vaccine versus placebo. This sequence originates from a person aged 18-60 years who received the Ad26.COV2.S COVID-19 vaccine or a placebo. The CDR3 sequence is CASSYSGPPYEQYF. Written as DNA, the CDR3 is TGTGCCAGCAGTTACTCAGGTCCACCCTACGAGCAGTACTTC.